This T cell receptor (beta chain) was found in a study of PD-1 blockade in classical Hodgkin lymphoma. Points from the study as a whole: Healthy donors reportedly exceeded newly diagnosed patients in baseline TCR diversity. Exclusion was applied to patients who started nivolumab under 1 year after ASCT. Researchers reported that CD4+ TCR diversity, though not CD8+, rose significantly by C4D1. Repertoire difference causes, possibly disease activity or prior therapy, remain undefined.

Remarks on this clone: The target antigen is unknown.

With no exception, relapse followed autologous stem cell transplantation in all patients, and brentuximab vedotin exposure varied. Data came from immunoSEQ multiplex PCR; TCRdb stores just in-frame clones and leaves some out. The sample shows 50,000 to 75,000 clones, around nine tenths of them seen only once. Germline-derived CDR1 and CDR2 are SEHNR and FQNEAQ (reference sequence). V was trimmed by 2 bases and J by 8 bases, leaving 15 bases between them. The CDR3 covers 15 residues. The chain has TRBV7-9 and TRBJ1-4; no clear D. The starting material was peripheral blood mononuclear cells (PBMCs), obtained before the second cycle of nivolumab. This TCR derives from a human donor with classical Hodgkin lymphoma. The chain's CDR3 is CASSLKAGSLEKLFF. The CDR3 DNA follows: TGTGCCAGCAGCTTAAAGGCTGGGTCGTTGGAAAAACTGTTTTTT.